This note documents a single T cell receptor beta chain sequence. While infection was still active, Seattle patients were enrolled and then followed longitudinally. The sample is drawn from a study of blood T cell repertoires in COVID-19. Overall study: The United States, Italy and Spain were the sources of the acute and convalescent COVID-19 samples. PBMCs, B-cell-depleted T cells, or T cells provided the cDNA or gDNA that made up the material.

In the original processing: Reference gene primers were amplified, and this amplification served to estimate nucleated cell counts. Profiled with immunoSEQ multiplex PCR; TCRdb holds only in-frame clones, not every one. V and J calls and clone size are copied from that table; D and trimming were computed from the DNA. This sample yields about 170,000 clones, of which around 85% are seen a single time; approximately 10% belongs to the top ten. In germline, CDR1 is LNHDA, CDR2 SQIVND (reference sequence). After removal of 1 base from V and 3 bases from J, the junction contained 2 bases not matched to a gene. This CDR3 spans 14 amino acids.

The TCR originated in a woman in her sixties or seventies with COVID-19, enrolled during active disease. The sequenced material came from peripheral blood. The chain couples TRBV19 to TRBJ1-1; 7 nucleotides line up with TRBD1. This CDR3 reads CASSIAGQYTEAFF. The CDR3 bases are TGTGCCAGTAGTATAGCGGGACAGTACACTGAAGCTTTCTTT.